This TCR beta chain was retrieved from a study of blood T cell repertoires in COVID-19. Study summary: T cells, B-cell-depleted T cells, or PBMCs provided the cDNA or gDNA that served as material.

CDR3 length: 14 amino acids. The ends were cut back, 1 base at V and 3 bases at J, with 8 bases in the middle. The germline CDR1 and CDR2 sequences are MGHRA and YSYEKL. Per the original methods: Estimated nucleated cell counts came from reference gene primer amplification. Using immunoSEQ multiplex PCR, the repertoire was profiled, and TCRdb retains in-frame clones only, with some absent. The D gene and trimming were derived from the DNA, and the V and J assignments and clone size from that table. The sample lists 370,000 or so clones, 80% to 90% occurring once. Sample: PBMCs or T cells enriched from blood (not recorded which). This sequence originates from a man aged 30 to 39 who had recovered from COVID-19. The chain joins TRBV4-1 to TRBJ2-3; D remains ambiguous. CDR3: CASSQAEVTDTQYF. DNA for the CDR3: TGCGCCAGCAGCCAAGCAGAAGTAACAGATACGCAGTATTTT.